A single sample gave rise to the 30 T cell receptor beta chains below, sequenced in a study of T cells in women clearing cervical HPV infection. Some clones are missing from TCRdb's copy, which holds only in-frame ones; the method was immunoSEQ multiplex PCR. The listing contains about 30,000 clones. Sequences were obtained from blood buffy coat. Every receptor here comes from a woman aged 18-70 years with a cervical HPV16 infection that either progressed to CIN3+ or cleared (not recorded which).

The DNA read from the CDR3 is TGTGCCAGCAGTGAAGAGGGCCCGGATGAG. Its protein is CASSEEGPDE. In full, the CDR3 reads CASSEEGPDEQFF. The V gene is TRBV2, the J gene TRBJ2-1; D unclear. The missing CDR3 end, 3 residues past where the read stops, is filled in from the germline J gene. CDR3 length equals 13 residues. V gave up 1 base and J gave up 8 bases, with 9 bases separating them. Germline V CDR1 and CDR2: SNHLY, FYNNEI.

About this clone itself: The read halts 3 residues ahead of the CDR3 end, with the missing end drawn from the germline J gene. The J gene is TRBJ2-7, the V gene TRBV30; 9 bases are a match to TRBD2. Germline V lookup: CDR1 GTSNPN, CDR2 SVGIG (reference sequence). With 2 bases clipped from V and 6 bases from J, the junction kept 5 bases outside the gene matches. The CDR3 runs 13 residues. CDR3 bases read: TGTGCCTGGAGTTTAGGGACTAGCCGCGAG. Translating it yields CAWSLGTSRE. The CDR3 in full is CAWSLGTSREQYF.

In regard to this clone: The DNA ends 3 residues before the CDR3 does, and the rest of the CDR3 is filled in from the germline J gene. V is TRBV19 and J is TRBJ2-6, with 7 bases identical to TRBD1. The CDR3 consists of 17 residues. Trimming removed 4 bases from V and 0 bases from J; junction bases left unmatched: 6. The germline gives CDR1 LNHDA, CDR2 SQIVND (reference sequence). The part of the CDR3 DNA that was read is TGTGCCAGTAGTAGAGGGACAGCAGACTCTGGGGCCAACGTC. Protein: CASSRGTADSGANV. The entire CDR3 sequence reads CASSRGTADSGANVLTF.

In the case of this clone: Read sequence stops 3 residues before the CDR3 end, and the germline J gene provides the missing end. The chain combines TRBV5-1 with TRBJ2-3; perhaps TRBD2 as D (6 bases). CDR1 is SGHRS and CDR2 is YFSETQ in the germline V gene. The CDR3 has 15 amino acids. The CDR3 spells CASRRAGRFQETQYF. CDR3 DNA, as far as it was read: TGCGCCAGCAGAAGGGCGGGGCGGTTTCAAGAGACG.

Comment on this clone: The missing CDR3 end, 3 residues past where the read stops, is filled in from the germline J gene. The chain combines TRBV5-6 with TRBJ2-4; 7 nucleotides line up with TRBD1. CDR3 size: 14 residues. CDR1 is SGHDT and CDR2 is YYEEEE in the germline V gene. This CDR3 is CASTLDRIQETQYF. The sequenced CDR3 bases are TGTGCCAGCACCCTGGACAGGATCCAAGAGACT.

About this clone: The sequenced fragment ends 3 residues before the CDR3 boundary, so the rest is inferred from the germline J gene. The rearrangement uses TRBV20-1 and TRBJ2-7, with 9 nucleotides matching TRBD1. CDR3 length equals 12 residues. Germline trimming cut 6 bases from V and 2 bases from J; bases unmatched to any gene: 2. From germline, CDR1 is DFQATT and CDR2 SNEGSKA (reference sequence). The CDR3 bases that were read are TGCAGTGCCCGGGACAGGGCCTACGAG. This sequence encodes CSARDRAYE. The whole CDR3 protein is CSARDRAYEQYF.

In regard to this clone: The read ends 3 residues before the CDR3 terminus; that terminus is restored from the germline J gene. This sequence joins TRBV11-2 and TRBJ2-1; TRBD2 agrees at 9 bases. Per the germline V gene, CDR1 is SGHAT and CDR2 is FQNNGV. V shed 5 bases and J 4 bases; nucleotides not matched to a gene: 6. The CDR3 extends over 15 amino acids. CDR3 DNA, as far as it was read: TGTGCCAGCAGCCGAGGGACTAGCCTTTACAATGAG. Translated: CASSRGTSLYNE. The whole CDR3 region reads CASSRGTSLYNEQFF.

About this clone: The junction departs from germline at one end; a sequencing error may be responsible. The read comes to an end 3 residues before the CDR3 does, leaving the germline J gene to fill in the end. This chain connects TRBV4-2 to TRBJ2-4, with a possible D match to TRBD2 (6 bases). The germline CDR1 and CDR2 sequences are LGHNA and YNFKEQ. The CDR3 is 13 residues long. Partial CDR3 DNA: TGCGCCAGCAGCCAGGGACTGGCCAACATT. Translation: CASSQGLANI. The entire CDR3 sequence reads CASSQGLANIQYF.

This chain's CDR3 is CASTLGDSSTDTQYF. The part of the CDR3 DNA that was read is TGTGCCAGCACCCTGGGGGACAGCTCGACAGATACG. This chain uses TRBV2 with TRBJ2-3; 7 bases agree with TRBD1. The CDR3 end falls 3 residues outside the read, so it is completed with the germline J gene. This CDR3 is built from 15 residues. J gave up 3 bases and V 7 bases, and 10 bases lay outside the gene matches. Germline loops: CDR1 SNHLY, CDR2 FYNNEI.

A word on this clone: The read halts 3 residues ahead of the CDR3 end, with the missing end drawn from the germline J gene. This chain uses TRBV7-2 with TRBJ2-3; 12 positions agree with TRBD2. Germline-derived CDR1 and CDR2 are SGHTA and FQGNSA. CDR3 length: 14 amino acids. V trimming: 4 bases; J trimming: 6 bases; junction bases outside the gene matches: 2. CDR3 region: CASSSGTSGDTQYF. The sequenced CDR3 bases are TGTGCCAGCAGCTCCGGGACTAGCGGGGATACG.

Note on this clone: The CDR3 end is not reached by the read, which stops 3 residues before it; the germline J gene fills it in. This sequence joins TRBV7-2 and TRBJ1-1; D gene unclear. V lost 2 bases, J lost 4 bases, and 5 bases lay in between. CDR1 and CDR2 (germline): SGHTA, FQGNSA. The CDR3 loop spans 12 amino acids. The sequenced part of the CDR3 DNA is TGTGCCAGCAGCTTATTCAGCACTGAA. It is translated as CASSLFSTE. The full CDR3 protein is CASSLFSTEAFF.

In regard to this clone: The CDR3 extends 3 residues past the end of the read, so its final part is completed from the germline J gene. Other DNA sequences in the sample encode the same CDR3. V gene TRBV6-2 or TRBV6-3 combines with J gene TRBJ2-3, with D perhaps matching TRBD2 (5 bases). Germline-derived CDR1 and CDR2 are MNHEY and SVGEGT. The CDR3 spans 13 residues. CDR3 DNA (partial): TGTGCCAGCACTAGTACTTCGGGGTTGTCG. Encoded protein: CASTSTSGLS. The entire CDR3 reads CASTSTSGLSQYF.

Notes on this clone: The read is 3 residues too short to cover the CDR3 end, so that end is filled in from the germline J gene. The rearrangement joins TRBV20-1 to TRBJ2-3; 10 bases are a match to TRBD2. Unmatched junction bases numbered 10, after V lost 4 bases and J lost 3 bases. Germline V gene lookup returns CDR1 DFQATT and CDR2 SNEGSKA (reference sequence). CDR3 length equals 16 residues. The CDR3 DNA, read in part, is TGCAGTGCTACCCCTTTCCTAGCGGGAGTTACAGATACG. Translating gives CSATPFLAGVTDT. The whole CDR3 sequence reads CSATPFLAGVTDTQYF.

Details on this clone: The read terminates 3 residues before the CDR3 end, so the remaining end is supplied by the germline J gene. The genes are TRBV19 and TRBJ2-2, with TRBD2 identical over 11 bases. This CDR3 spans 14 amino acids. J lost 5 bases, V lost 8 bases, and 4 bases had no gene match. The germline CDR1 and CDR2 sequences are LNHDA and SQIVND (reference sequence). CDR3 bases read: TGTGCCAGTCAGGGACTAGCGGAGACCGGGGAG. It yields the protein CASQGLAETGE. The whole CDR3 sequence reads CASQGLAETGELFF.

CDR3 residues: CASSYRWGETQYF. Incomplete CDR3 DNA: TGTGCCAGCAGTTATAGATGGGGCGAGACC. This chain joins TRBV6-2 or TRBV6-3 and TRBJ2-5; D possibly corresponds to TRBD1 (5 bases). The read stops 3 residues short of the end of the CDR3; the missing end is completed from the germline J gene. The germline V gene encodes CDR1 MNHEY and CDR2 SVGEGT. The V end lost 3 bases, the J end lost 5 bases, and 10 bases lay between the germline ends. This CDR3 region has 13 residues.

On this clone itself: The read terminates 3 residues ahead of where the CDR3 ends, so the germline J gene completes it. The V and J genes are TRBV19 and TRBJ2-5; 11 nucleotides match TRBD1. The germline CDR1 and CDR2 sequences are LNHDA and SQIVND (reference sequence). The CDR3 has 16 amino acids. V shed 4 bases and J 5 bases; nucleotides not matched to a gene: 9. The chain's CDR3 is CASSRGQGAGRETQYF. Partial CDR3 DNA: TGTGCCAGTAGTAGAGGACAGGGGGCCGGTCGGGAGACC.

The CDR3 bases that were read are TGTGCCAGTGAAGGAGCGGGAGGAGAGACC. Its protein product is CASEGAGGET. The entire CDR3 protein is CASEGAGGETQYF. The chain uses TRBV11-2 and TRBJ2-5; 9 bases match TRBD2. The read ends 3 residues shy of where the CDR3 ends; the end is completed using the germline J gene. Trimming took 9 bases from V and 4 from J; bases not matched to a gene: 6. The CDR3 is 13 residues long. Germline CDR1 SGHAT, CDR2 FQNNGV. Using reference TRBV11-2 and TRBJ2-5 for the parts outside the CDR3, the full variable domain is EAGVAQSPRYKIIEKRQSVAFWCNPISGHATLYWYQQILGQGPKLLIQFQNNGVVDDSQLPKDRFSAERLKGVDSTLKIQPAKLEDSAVYLCASEGAGGETQYFGPGTRLLVL.

As concerns this clone: The DNA ends 3 residues before the CDR3 does, and the rest of the CDR3 is filled in from the germline J gene. The chain joins TRBV6-1 to TRBJ1-2; D is undetermined. V was clipped by 6 bases and J by 2 bases, with 16 bases between them. The CDR3 covers 15 residues. The germline CDR1 and CDR2 sequences are MNHNS and SASEGT. Incomplete CDR3 DNA: TGTGCCAGCAGCGAATCCCCACTTAGCAACTATGGC. It translates to CASSESPLSNYG. The whole CDR3 sequence is CASSESPLSNYGYTF.

In the case of this clone: The sequenced fragment ends 3 residues before the CDR3 boundary, so the rest is inferred from the germline J gene. The chain recombines TRBV19 with TRBJ2-5, with a possible D match to TRBD1 (6 bases). This CDR3 has 14 amino acids. The ends were cut back, 4 bases at V and 1 base at J, with 10 bases in the middle. Germline lookup yields CDR1 LNHDA and CDR2 SQIVND (reference sequence). CDR3 DNA (partial): TGTGCCAGTAGTACCCGGGACATCCAAGAGACC. Its protein is CASSTRDIQET. The whole CDR3 region reads CASSTRDIQETQYF.

On this clone: The sequenced fragment ends 3 residues before the CDR3 boundary, so the rest is inferred from the germline J gene. The genes are TRBV19 and TRBJ1-2; possible D gene TRBD1, 5 bases. The CDR3 loop spans 15 amino acids. Germline V gene sequence: CDR1 LNHDA, CDR2 SQIVND (reference sequence). CDR3 region: CASSSSGTSYNDYTF. The CDR3 bases that were read are TGTGCCAGTAGTTCGTCCGGGACTAGTTACAATGAC.

To note about this clone: The read stops 3 residues short of the end of the CDR3; the missing end is completed from the germline J gene. The chain joins TRBV19 to TRBJ2-3, with D perhaps being TRBD1 or TRBD2 (5 bases each). Germline V gene sequence: CDR1 LNHDA, CDR2 SQIVND (reference sequence). The CDR3 is 13 amino acids. CDR3: CASSSEGQETQYF. The CDR3 bases that were read are TGTGCCAGTAGTTCCGAGGGGCAAGAGACG. The complete variable domain, with remaining parts taken from reference TRBV19 and TRBJ2-3, reads DGGITQSPKYLFRKEGQNVTLSCEQNLNHDAMYWYRQDPGQGLRLIYYSQIVNDFQKGDIAEGYSVSREKKESFPLTVTSAQKNPTAFYLCASSSEGQETQYFGPGTRLTVL.

For this clone: The observed sequence ends 3 residues before the CDR3 terminus, with the missing tail filled in from the germline J gene. The gene calls are TRBV5-4 and TRBJ2-7, with 9 bases fitting TRBD2. Germline-derived CDR1 and CDR2 are SGHNT and YYREEE (reference sequence). V was pared by 0 bases and J by 5 bases, with 6 bases of the junction left unmatched. The CDR3 spans 15 residues. Partial CDR3 DNA: TGTGCCAGCAGCTTGGCTCTAGCGGGATTCGACGAG. This encodes CASSLALAGFDE. The whole CDR3 protein is CASSLALAGFDEQYF.

CDR3 bases read: TGTGCCAGCAACGGACTAGCGGGAGTGTCCTCCTACAATGAC. Amino acid sequence: CASNGLAGVSSYND. The full CDR3 sequence reads CASNGLAGVSSYNDYTF. The gene calls are TRBV2 and TRBJ1-2; unclear D gene. The sequenced fragment ends 3 residues before the CDR3 boundary, so the rest is inferred from the germline J gene. The CDR3 is 17 amino acids. Germline V gene data show CDR1 as SNHLY and CDR2 as FYNNEI.

A note on this clone: The CDR3 extends 3 residues past the end of the read, so its final part is completed from the germline J gene. The V and J genes are TRBV19 and TRBJ2-2; 9 bases align to TRBD1. V was clipped by 2 bases and J by 4 bases; unmatched bases: 11. Germline-derived CDR1 and CDR2 are LNHDA and SQIVND (reference sequence). The length of the CDR3 is 18 residues. CDR3 protein: CASSIRRVGQGSTGELFF. The CDR3 DNA, read in part, is TGTGCCAGTAGTATACGGCGGGTGGGACAGGGTTCCACCGGGGAG.

On this clone itself: From the germline J gene comes the end of the CDR3, since the read stops 3 residues before it. The chain carries TRBV19 and TRBJ1-6; tentative D call: TRBD1 (5 bases). CDR3 length equals 15 residues. V lost 3 bases to trimming and J lost 10 bases, with 16 bases between them. The V gene's germline CDR1 is LNHDA and CDR2 SQIVND (reference sequence). CDR3 sequence reads: CASSIFQGGRSPLHF. The part of the CDR3 DNA that was read is TGTGCCAGTAGTATCTTCCAGGGTGGACGGTCACCC.

With respect to this clone: From the germline J gene comes the end of the CDR3, since the read stops 3 residues before it. The chain has TRBV20-1 and TRBJ2-7, with D hard to call. This CDR3 region has 11 residues. V was clipped by 3 bases and J by 0 bases, with 3 bases between them. From germline, CDR1 is DFQATT and CDR2 SNEGSKA (reference sequence). This CDR3 reads CSASYSYEQYF. Partial CDR3 DNA: TGCAGTGCTAGTTACTCCTACGAG.

Notes on this clone: The CDR3 end lies 3 residues beyond the end of the read and is filled in from the germline J gene. The chain uses TRBV7-2 and TRBJ2-7; D is uncertain. Between the trimmed V and J ends, which lost 1 base and 3 bases, there was a span of 7 bases. CDR1 SGHTA and CDR2 FQGNSA come from the germline V gene. This CDR3 is 13 amino acids long. CDR3 in amino acids: CASSLEPGYEQYF. The part of the CDR3 DNA that was read is TGTGCCAGCAGCTTAGAACCGGGCTACGAG.

CDR3 sequence reads: CASKGGQGSQETQYF. CDR3 bases read: TGTGCCAGCAAGGGTGGACAGGGTAGCCAAGAGACC. This chain joins TRBV2 and TRBJ2-5; 8 nucleotides agree with TRBD1. The CDR3 is cut off 3 residues early in the read; its end comes from the germline J gene. The CDR3 covers 15 residues. Per the germline V gene, CDR1 is SNHLY and CDR2 is FYNNEI. Trimming took 7 bases from V and 1 from J; bases not matched to a gene: 8.

Comment on this clone: The read ends 3 residues shy of where the CDR3 ends; the end is completed using the germline J gene. This chain joins TRBV5-1 and TRBJ2-7; 7 positions agree with TRBD1. There are 17 residues in the CDR3. The junction had 11 bases not matched to a gene; V was cut back by 0 bases and J by 2 bases. The germline CDR1 and CDR2 sequences are SGHRS and YFSETQ. The CDR3 loop reads CASSLATGEAQPYEQYF. The covered CDR3 bases are TGCGCCAGCAGCTTGGCCACAGGGGAAGCCCAACCCTACGAG.

About this clone: The CDR3 end is not reached by the read, which stops 3 residues before it; the germline J gene fills it in. The chain joins TRBV20-1 to TRBJ1-1, with 7 nucleotides matching TRBD1. The length of the CDR3 is 11 residues. Germline CDR1 reads DFQATT; CDR2 reads SNEGSKA (reference sequence). CDR3 DNA, as far as it was read: TGCAGTGCTACAATGACAGGGGAA. Its protein product is CSATMTGE. The whole CDR3 sequence is CSATMTGEAFF.